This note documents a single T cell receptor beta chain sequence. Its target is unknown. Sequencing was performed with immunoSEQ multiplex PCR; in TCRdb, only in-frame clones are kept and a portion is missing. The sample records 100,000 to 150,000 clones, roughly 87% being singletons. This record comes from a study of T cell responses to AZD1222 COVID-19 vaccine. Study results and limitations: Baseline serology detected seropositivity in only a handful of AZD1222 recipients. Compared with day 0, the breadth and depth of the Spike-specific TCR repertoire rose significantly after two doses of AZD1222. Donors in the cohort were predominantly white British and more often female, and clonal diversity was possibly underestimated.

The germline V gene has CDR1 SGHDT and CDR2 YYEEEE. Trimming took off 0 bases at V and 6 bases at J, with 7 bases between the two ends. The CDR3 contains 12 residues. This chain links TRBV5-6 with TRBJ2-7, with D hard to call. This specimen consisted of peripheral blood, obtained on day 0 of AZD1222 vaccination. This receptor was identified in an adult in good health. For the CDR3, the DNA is TGTGCCAGCAGCTTGGCCTTGGTCGAGCAGTACTTC. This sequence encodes CASSLALVEQYF.